What follows are 8 T cell receptor beta chains derived from one specimen sequenced in a study of cytomegalovirus exposure and HLA in healthy donors. The PCR contained 60 Vbeta and 13 Jbeta primers. Here immunoSEQ multiplex PCR was the method, and the copy in TCRdb shows in-frame clones only, minus some. The sample records roughly 130,000 clones, 79% being singletons. Sample: PBMCs. These receptors were taken from a man younger than 35 in good health and CMV-seronegative.

The chain is built from TRBV7-2 and TRBJ2-6; TRBD1 matches at 8 bases. The V gene end was trimmed by 3 bases and the J gene end by 2 bases; junction bases not matched to a gene: 9. CDR3 length: 18 residues. Germline-derived CDR1 and CDR2 are SGHTA and FQGNSA. The CDR3 nucleotides are TGTGCCAGCAGCTTCCCCGGACAGGGAAAAGCTGGGGCCAACGTCCTGACTTTC. Translation: CASSFPGQGKAGANVLTF.

The chain links TRBV11-2 to TRBJ1-1; D is unclear. Trimming removed 0 bases from V and 10 bases from J, with 12 bases in between. This CDR3 has 13 amino acids. The germline CDR1 and CDR2 sequences are SGHAT and FQNNGV. CDR3 DNA: TGTGCCAGCAGCTTAGATCCCCAGGTTGCAGCTTTCTTT. It codes for CASSLDPQVAAFF.

The rearrangement uses TRBV27 and TRBJ2-7; 13 nucleotides match TRBD2. The V segment lost 4 bases and the J segment 5 bases; nucleotides outside the gene matches: 11. Germline CDR1 and CDR2: MNHEY and SMNVEV (reference sequence). This CDR3 comprises 17 residues. The DNA of the CDR3 is TGTGCCAGCAGTTCCTACTCCGGGACTAGCGGGATCAACGAGCAGTACTTC. Protein: CASSSYSGTSGINEQYF.

A remark on this clone: Other nucleotide sequences in the sample specify the same CDR3. The chain recombines TRBV28 with TRBJ2-5, with 9 positions matching TRBD1. Trimming cost V 5 bases and J 5 bases; bases outside gene matches: 6. Germline V gene lookup returns CDR1 MDHEN and CDR2 SYDVKM. This CDR3 has 14 residues. The CDR3 nucleotides are TGTGCCAGCAGTCAAACAGGGGGCAGCGAGACCCAGTACTTC. Protein product: CASSQTGGSETQYF. The full variable domain, in which reference TRBV28 and TRBJ2-5 provide the parts outside the CDR3, is DVKVTQSSRYLVKRTGEKVFLECVQDMDHENMFWYRQDPGLGLRLIYFSYDVKMKEKGDIPEGYSVSREKKERFSLILESASTNQTSMYLCASSQTGGSETQYFGPGTRLLVL.

This clone was recorded once. This CDR3 is CAISESTSAEQYF. The CDR3 DNA reads as TGTGCCATCAGTGAGTCCACTAGCGCGGAGCAGTACTTC. The gene calls are TRBV10-3 and TRBJ2-7, with 7 bases fitting TRBD2. Losses at the gene ends were 0 bases for V and 7 bases for J; bases not matched to a gene: 3. This CDR3 has 13 residues. Germline CDR1 reads ENHRY; CDR2 reads SYGVKD.

The chain couples TRBV18 to TRBJ1-3; no firm D call. V was pared by 3 bases and J by 0 bases, with 9 bases between. The CDR3 has 15 residues. Looked up from germline, CDR1 is KGHSH and CDR2 is LQKENI. CDR3 loop: CASSPGLPSGNTIYF. The CDR3 bases are TGTGCCAGCTCACCCGGACTGCCCTCTGGAAACACCATATATTTT.

The V call is TRBV12-5, the J call TRBJ1-4, with D possibly TRBD1 on 5 matching bases. V was trimmed by 1 base and J by 8 bases, leaving 14 bases between them. The CDR3 contains 15 residues. The germline V gene encodes CDR1 LGHNT and CDR2 FRNRAP. The CDR3 nucleotides are TGTGCTAGTGGTTTGGGGGCAGGGCCAGTCGAAAAACTGTTTTTT. Its translation is CASGLGAGPVEKLFF.

The chain links TRBV5-4 to TRBJ2-3; the match to TRBD2 covers 9 bases. J gave up 1 base and V 3 bases, and 0 bases lay outside the gene matches. Germline CDR1 SGHNT, CDR2 YYREEE (reference sequence). CDR3 size: 14 residues. CDR3 sequence (DNA): TGTGCCAGCAGCTGGACTAGCGGCACAGATACGCAGTATTTT. Its translation is CASSWTSGTDTQYF.